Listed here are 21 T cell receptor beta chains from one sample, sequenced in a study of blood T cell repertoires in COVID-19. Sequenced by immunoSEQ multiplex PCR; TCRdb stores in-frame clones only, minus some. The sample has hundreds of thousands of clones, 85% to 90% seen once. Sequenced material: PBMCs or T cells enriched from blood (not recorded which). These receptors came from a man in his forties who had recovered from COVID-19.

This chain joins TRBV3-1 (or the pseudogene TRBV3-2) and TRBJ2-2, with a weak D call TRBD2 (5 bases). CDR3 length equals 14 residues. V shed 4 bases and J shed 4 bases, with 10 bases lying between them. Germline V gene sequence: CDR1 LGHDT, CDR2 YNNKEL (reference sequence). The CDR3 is CASSPRRGTGELFF. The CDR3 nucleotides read TGTGCCAGCAGCCCGAGACGGGGCACCGGGGAGCTGTTTTTT.

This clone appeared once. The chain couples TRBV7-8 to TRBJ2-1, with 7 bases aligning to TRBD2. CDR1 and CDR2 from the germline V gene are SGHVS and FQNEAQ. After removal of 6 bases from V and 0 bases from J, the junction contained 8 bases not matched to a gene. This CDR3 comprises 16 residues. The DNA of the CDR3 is TGTGCCAGCAGTCAGACGGGGGGAAGCTCCTACAATGAGCAGTTCTTC. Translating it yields CASSQTGGSSYNEQFF.

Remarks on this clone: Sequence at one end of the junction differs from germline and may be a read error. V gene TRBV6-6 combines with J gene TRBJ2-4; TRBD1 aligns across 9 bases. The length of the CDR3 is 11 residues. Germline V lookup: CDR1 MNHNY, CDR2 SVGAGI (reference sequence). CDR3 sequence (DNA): TGTGCCAGCAGGGGGGGACAGGGTTTTTGCTTC. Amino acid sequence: CASRGGQGFCF.

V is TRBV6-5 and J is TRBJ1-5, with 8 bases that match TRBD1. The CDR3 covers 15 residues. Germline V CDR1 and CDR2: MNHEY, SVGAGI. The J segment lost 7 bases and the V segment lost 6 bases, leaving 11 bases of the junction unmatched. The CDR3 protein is CASSQRQGITQPQHF. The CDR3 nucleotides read TGTGCCAGCAGCCAGCGACAGGGGATCACCCAGCCCCAGCATTTT.

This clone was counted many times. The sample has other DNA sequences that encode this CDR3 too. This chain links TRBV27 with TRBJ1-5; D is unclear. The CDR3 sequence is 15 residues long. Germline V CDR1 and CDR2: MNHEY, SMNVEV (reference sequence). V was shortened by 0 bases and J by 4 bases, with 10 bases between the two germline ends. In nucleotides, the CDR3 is TGTGCCAGCAGTTTATCGCGGGCCGGTAATCAGCCCCAGCATTTT. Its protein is CASSLSRAGNQPQHF.

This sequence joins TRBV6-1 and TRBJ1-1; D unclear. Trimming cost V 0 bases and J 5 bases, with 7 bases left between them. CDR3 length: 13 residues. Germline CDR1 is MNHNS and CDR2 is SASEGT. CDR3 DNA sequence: TGTGCCAGCAGTGAAGCGCTACTGACTGAAGCTTTCTTT. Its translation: CASSEALLTEAFF.

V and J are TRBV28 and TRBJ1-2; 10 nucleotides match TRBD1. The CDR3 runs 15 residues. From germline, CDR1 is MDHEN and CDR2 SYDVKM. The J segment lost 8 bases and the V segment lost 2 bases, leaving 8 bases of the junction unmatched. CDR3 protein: CASSLGGQGPRGYTF. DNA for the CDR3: TGTGCCAGCAGTTTAGGGGGACAGGGGCCGAGAGGCTACACCTTC.

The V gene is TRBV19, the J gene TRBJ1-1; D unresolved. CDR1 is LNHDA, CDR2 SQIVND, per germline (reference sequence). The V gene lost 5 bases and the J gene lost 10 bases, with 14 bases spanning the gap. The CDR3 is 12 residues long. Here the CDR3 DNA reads TGTGCCAGTAGTCCCCGTTTGGCTGGAGCTTTCTTT. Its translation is CASSPRLAGAFF.

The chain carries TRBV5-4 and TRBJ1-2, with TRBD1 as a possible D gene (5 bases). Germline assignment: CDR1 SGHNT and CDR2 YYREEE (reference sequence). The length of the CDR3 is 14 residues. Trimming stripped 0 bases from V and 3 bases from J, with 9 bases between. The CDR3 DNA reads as TGTGCCAGCAGCTTGGACGGCAGGGACTATGGCTACACCTTC. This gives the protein CASSLDGRDYGYTF.

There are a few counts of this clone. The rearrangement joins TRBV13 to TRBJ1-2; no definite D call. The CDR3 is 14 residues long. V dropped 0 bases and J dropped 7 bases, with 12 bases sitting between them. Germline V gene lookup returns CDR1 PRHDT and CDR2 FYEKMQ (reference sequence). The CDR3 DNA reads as TGTGCCAGCAGCTTAGGGACGGTTTCTAGTGGCTACACCTTC. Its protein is CASSLGTVSSGYTF. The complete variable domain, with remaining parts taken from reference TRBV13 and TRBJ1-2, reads AAGVIQSPRHLIKEKRETATLKCYPIPRHDTVYWYQQGPGQDPQFLISFYEKMQSDKGSIPDRFSAQQFSDYHSELNMSSLELGDSALYFCASSLGTVSSGYTFGSGTRLTVV.

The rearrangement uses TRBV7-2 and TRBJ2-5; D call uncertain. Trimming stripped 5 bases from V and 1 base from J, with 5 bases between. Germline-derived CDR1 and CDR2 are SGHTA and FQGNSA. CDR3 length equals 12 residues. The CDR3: CASSGLQETQYF. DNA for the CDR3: TGTGCCAGCAGCGGCCTCCAAGAGACCCAGTACTTC.

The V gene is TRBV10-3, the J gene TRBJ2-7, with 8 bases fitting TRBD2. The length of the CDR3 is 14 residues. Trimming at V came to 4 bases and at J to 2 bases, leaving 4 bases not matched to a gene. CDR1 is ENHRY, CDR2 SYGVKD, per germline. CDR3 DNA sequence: TGTGCCATCAGTGGGCTAGCGGGTACCTACGAGCAGTACTTC. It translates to CAISGLAGTYEQYF.

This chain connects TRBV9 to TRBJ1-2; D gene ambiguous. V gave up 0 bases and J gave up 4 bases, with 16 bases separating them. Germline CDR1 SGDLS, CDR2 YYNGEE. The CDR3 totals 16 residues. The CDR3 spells CASSVGAPKAGYGYTF. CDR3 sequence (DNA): TGTGCCAGCAGCGTAGGGGCCCCCAAGGCGGGCTATGGCTACACCTTC.

DNA of the CDR3: TGCAGCGTTGACCAGGGCCCGCGGGACAGGGCCTATGGCTACACCTTC. It is translated as CSVDQGPRDRAYGYTF. The chain employs TRBV29-1 and TRBJ1-2; 9 nucleotides line up with TRBD1. V gave up 3 bases and J gave up 4 bases; unmatched junction bases: 12. Germline V CDR1 and CDR2: SQVTM, ANQGSEA. The length of the CDR3 is 16 residues.

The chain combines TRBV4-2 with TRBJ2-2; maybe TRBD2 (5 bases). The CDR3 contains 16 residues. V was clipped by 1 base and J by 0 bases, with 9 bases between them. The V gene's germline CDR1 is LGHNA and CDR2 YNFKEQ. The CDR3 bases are TGTGCCAGCAGCCAAGGGACTTTTGCGAACACCGGGGAGCTGTTTTTT. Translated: CASSQGTFANTGELFF.

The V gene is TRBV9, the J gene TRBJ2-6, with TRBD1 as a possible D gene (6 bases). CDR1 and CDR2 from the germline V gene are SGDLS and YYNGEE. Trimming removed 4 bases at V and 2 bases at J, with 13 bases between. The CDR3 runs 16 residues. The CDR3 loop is CASSPLTGAGANVLTF. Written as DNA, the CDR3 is TGTGCCAGCAGCCCCCTGACAGGAGCTGGGGCCAACGTCCTGACTTTC.

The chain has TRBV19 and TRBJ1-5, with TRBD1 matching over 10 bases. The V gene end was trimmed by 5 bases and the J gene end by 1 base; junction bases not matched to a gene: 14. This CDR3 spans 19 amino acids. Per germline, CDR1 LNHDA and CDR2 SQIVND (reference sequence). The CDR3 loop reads CASSVRGQGLGRSNQPQHF. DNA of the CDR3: TGTGCCAGTAGTGTCAGGGGACAGGGGCTGGGTCGAAGCAATCAGCCCCAGCATTTT.

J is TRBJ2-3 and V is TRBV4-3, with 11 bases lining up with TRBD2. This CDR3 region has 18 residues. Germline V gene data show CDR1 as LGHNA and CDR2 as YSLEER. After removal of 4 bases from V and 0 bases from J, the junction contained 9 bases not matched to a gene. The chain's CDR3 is CASSRGTSGRTSTDTQYF. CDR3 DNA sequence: TGCGCCAGCAGCCGGGGGACTAGCGGACGGACTAGCACAGATACGCAGTATTTT.

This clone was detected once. DNA of the CDR3: TGTGCCAGCAGTCTACAGGGAGAAGGCTCCTACGAGCAGTACTTC. Amino acid sequence: CASSLQGEGSYEQYF. The rearrangement joins TRBV6-5 to TRBJ2-7; possibly TRBD1 for D (6 bases). CDR3 length: 15 residues. CDR1 is MNHEY, CDR2 SVGAGI, per germline. Trimming took 5 bases from V and 0 from J, leaving 14 bases between them.

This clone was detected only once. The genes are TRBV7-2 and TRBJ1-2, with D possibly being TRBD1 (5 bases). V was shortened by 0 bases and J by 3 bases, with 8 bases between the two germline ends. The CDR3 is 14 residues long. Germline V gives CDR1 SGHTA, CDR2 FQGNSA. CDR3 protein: CASSLARGDYGYTF. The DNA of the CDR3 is TGTGCCAGCAGCTTAGCGCGGGGGGACTATGGCTACACCTTC.

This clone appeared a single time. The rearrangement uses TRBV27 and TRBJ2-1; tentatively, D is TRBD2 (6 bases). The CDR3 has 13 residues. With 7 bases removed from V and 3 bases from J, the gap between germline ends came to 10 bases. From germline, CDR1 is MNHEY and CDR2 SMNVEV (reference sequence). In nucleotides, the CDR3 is TGTGCCAGCAATGGGGGGAACTACAATGAGCAGTTCTTC. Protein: CASNGGNYNEQFF.